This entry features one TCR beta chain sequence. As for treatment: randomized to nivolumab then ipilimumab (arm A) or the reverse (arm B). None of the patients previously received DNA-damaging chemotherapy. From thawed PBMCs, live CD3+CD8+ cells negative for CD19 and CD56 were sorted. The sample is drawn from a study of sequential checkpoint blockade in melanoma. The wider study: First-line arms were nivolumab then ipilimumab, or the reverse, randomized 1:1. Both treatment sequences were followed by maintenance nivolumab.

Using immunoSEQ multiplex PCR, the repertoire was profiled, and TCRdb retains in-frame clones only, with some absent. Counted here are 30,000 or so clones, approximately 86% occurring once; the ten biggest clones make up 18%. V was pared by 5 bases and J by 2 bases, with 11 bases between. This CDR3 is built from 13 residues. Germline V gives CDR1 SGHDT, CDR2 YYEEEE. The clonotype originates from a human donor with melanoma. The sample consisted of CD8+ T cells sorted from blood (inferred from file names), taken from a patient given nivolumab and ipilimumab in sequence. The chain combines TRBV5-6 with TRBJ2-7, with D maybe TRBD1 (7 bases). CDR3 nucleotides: TGTGCCAGCAGGGAGGGGACAGCCTACGAGCAGTACTTC. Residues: CASREGTAYEQYF. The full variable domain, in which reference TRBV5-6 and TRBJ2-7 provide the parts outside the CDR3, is DAGVTQSPTHLIKTRGQQVTLRCSPKSGHDTVSWYQQALGQGPQFIFQYYEEEERQRGNFPDRFSGHQFPNYSSELNVNALLLGDSALYLCASREGTAYEQYFGPGTRLTVT.